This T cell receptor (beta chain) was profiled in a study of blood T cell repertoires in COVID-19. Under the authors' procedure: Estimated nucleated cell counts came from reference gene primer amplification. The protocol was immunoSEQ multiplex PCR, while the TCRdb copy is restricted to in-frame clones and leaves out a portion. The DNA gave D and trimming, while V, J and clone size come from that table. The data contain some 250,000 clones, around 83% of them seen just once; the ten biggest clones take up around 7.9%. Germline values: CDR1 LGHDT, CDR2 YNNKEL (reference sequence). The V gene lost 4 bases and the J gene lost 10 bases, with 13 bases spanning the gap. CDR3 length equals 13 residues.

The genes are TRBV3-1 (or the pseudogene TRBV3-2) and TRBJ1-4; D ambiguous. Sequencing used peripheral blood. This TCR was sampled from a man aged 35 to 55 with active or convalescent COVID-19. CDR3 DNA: TGTGCCAGCAGCCTCTCGACGGAGAGAAAACTGTTTTTT. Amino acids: CASSLSTERKLFF.